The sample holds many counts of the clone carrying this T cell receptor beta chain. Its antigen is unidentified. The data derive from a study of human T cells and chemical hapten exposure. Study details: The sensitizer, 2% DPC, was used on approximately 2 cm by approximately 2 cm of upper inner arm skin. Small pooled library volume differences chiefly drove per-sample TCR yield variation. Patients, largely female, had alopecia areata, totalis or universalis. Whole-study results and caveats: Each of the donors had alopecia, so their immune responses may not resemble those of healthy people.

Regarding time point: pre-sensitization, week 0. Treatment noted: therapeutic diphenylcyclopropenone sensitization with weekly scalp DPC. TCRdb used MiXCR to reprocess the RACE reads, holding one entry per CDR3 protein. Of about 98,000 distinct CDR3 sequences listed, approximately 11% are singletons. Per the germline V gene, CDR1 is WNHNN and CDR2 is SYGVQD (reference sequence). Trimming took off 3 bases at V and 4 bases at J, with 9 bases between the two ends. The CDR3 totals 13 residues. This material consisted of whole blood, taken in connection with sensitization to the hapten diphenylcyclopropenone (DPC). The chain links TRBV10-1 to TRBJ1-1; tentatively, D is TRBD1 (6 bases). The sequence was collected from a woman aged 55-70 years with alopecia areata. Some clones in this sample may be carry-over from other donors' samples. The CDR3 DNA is TGCGCCAGCAGTGACCTACAGGGCACTGAAGCTTTCTTT. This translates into CASSDLQGTEAFF.